This is a list of T cell receptor beta chains from one sample in a study of OX40 agonist ivuxolimab in advanced cancers. Sequencing was performed with immunoSEQ multiplex PCR; in TCRdb, only in-frame clones are kept and a portion is missing. Here the sample spans 82,000 or so clones, roughly 90% being singletons. The source was CD4+ or CD8+ T cells sorted from blood, collected in a trial of the OX40 agonist ivuxolimab. These receptors were collected from an adult with an advanced solid tumor such as melanoma, head and neck, liver or kidney cancer. The CDR3 runs from the conserved cysteine through the conserved F or W. A D gene is named only where the DNA matches it firmly. Expanded clones are given a class, and other clones once, few, many or no size at all.

TRBV6-4	TRBJ2-1	.	.	TGTGCCAGCAGTGTCCTCGGCGGGAATGAGCAGTTCTTC	CASSVLGGNEQFF
TRBV27	TRBJ2-1	TRBD1	.	TGTGCCAGCAGGTTAAGACAGGGCCCCTACAATGAGCAGTTCTTC	CASRLRQGPYNEQFF
TRBV2	TRBJ1-2	.	.	TGTGCCAGCAGTGAATGGGAAGTAGTTTATGGCTACACCTTC	CASSEWEVVYGYTF
TRBV27	TRBJ2-1	.	.	TGTGCCAGCAGTAAGACAGACCAGCAGTTCTTC	CASSKTDQQFF
TRBV30	TRBJ1-5	TRBD1	.	TGTGCCTGGGGGGGACAGGGGAGAAATCAGCCCCAGCATTTT	CAWGGQGRNQPQHF
TRBV6-1	TRBJ2-2	.	.	TGTGCCAGCAGTGGTCGGCATATGAACACCGGGGAGCTGTTTTTT	CASSGRHMNTGELFF
TRBV7-2	TRBJ2-5	TRBD2	.	TGTGCCAGCAGCTTTACTAGCGGGAGATATGAGACCCAGTACTTC	CASSFTSGRYETQYF
TRBV5-1	TRBJ2-5	.	.	TGCGCCAGCAGCTCAACCCCCGGGACAGTAAAAGGGGGGAACCAAGAGACCCAGTACTTC	CASSSTPGTVKGGNQETQYF
TRBV18	TRBJ1-4	.	.	TGTGCCAGCTCACCGTTCCAAGGGGAAAAACTGTTTTTT	CASSPFQGEKLFF
TRBV9	TRBJ2-1	TRBD2	.	TGTGCCAGCAGCGTAGCCGGGACTAGCATAAATGAGCAGTTCTTC	CASSVAGTSINEQFF
TRBV25-1	TRBJ2-4	TRBD1	.	TGTGCCAGCAGTGAGGAGAGACAGGGAAACATTCAGTACTTC	CASSEERQGNIQYF
TRBV10-3	TRBJ2-7	.	.	TGTGCCATCAGCTCCCAGGGCGGGGAGCAGTACTTC	CAISSQGGEQYF
TRBV6-5	TRBJ2-7	.	.	TGTGCCAGCAAGAGACAGGGAGGAAATTACGAGCAGTACTTC	CASKRQGGNYEQYF
TRBV6-5	TRBJ1-2	.	.	TGTGCCAGCAGTTACCGGGACCGTAACTATGGCTACACCTTC	CASSYRDRNYGYTF
TRBV7-3	TRBJ2-2	.	.	TGTGCCAGCAGCTTAACGTTGGGGGGCGGGGAGCTGTTTTTT	CASSLTLGGGELFF
TRBV6-5	TRBJ1-6	.	.	TGTGCCAGCAGAACTGGGGGCTATAATTCACCCCTCCACTTT	CASRTGGYNSPLHF
TRBV11-3	TRBJ2-3	TRBD1	.	TGTGCCAGCAGCTACCGCCCGGGACAGGGTGCAGATACGCAGTATTTT	CASSYRPGQGADTQYF
TRBV9	TRBJ2-7	TRBD2	.	TGTGCCAGCAGCCTAGGGCTAGCGGGGGGCCCCTACGAGCAGTACTTC	CASSLGLAGGPYEQYF
TRBV9	TRBJ2-1	.	.	TGTGCCAGCAGCCTATCGTCGGGGTGGGAAGAATTATACAATGAGCAGTTCTTC	CASSLSSGWEELYNEQFF
TRBV11-3	TRBJ1-2	TRBD1	.	TGTGCCAGCAGCTTGGGGACAGGGGACAAAACTAACTATGGCTACACCTTC	CASSLGTGDKTNYGYTF
TRBV27	TRBJ1-6	.	.	TGTGCCAGCAGTTTAAGAGGTCAGGTGCATTCACCCCTCCACTTT	CASSLRGQVHSPLHF
TRBV29-1	TRBJ2-7	.	.	TGCAGCGTTGGGGGCGTGGGCAGAACCTACGAGCAGTACTTC	CSVGGVGRTYEQYF
TRBV7-8	TRBJ2-5	TRBD2	.	TGTGCCAGCAGGAGGGGGACTAGCGGGTCGGAGACCCAGTACTTC	CASRRGTSGSETQYF
TRBV6-1	TRBJ1-1	.	once	TGTGCCAGCAGTCCGGAAAAGACCATGAACACTGAAGCTTTCTTT	CASSPEKTMNTEAFF
TRBV19	TRBJ1-1	.	.	TGTGCCAGTAGTCGGTCAGACAACTTGAACACTGAAGCTTTCTTT	CASSRSDNLNTEAFF
TRBV5-1	TRBJ2-6	TRBD1	.	TGCGCCAGCATGGACAGGGTTTCCTCTGGGGCCAACGTCCTGACTTTC	CASMDRVSSGANVLTF
TRBV19	TRBJ1-1	.	.	TGTGCCCGTCCGGGGAACACTGAAGCTTTCTTT	CARPGNTEAFF
TRBV10-3	TRBJ2-7	TRBD2	.	TGTGCCATCAGTGCCGGACTAGCGGGCAACTACGAGCAGTACTTC	CAISAGLAGNYEQYF
TRBV6-1	TRBJ2-7	.	.	TGTGCCACTTCAAAGGCAGGGGGGACCTACGAGCAGTACTTC	CATSKAGGTYEQYF
TRBV19	TRBJ2-5	.	once	TGTGCCAGTACCATCTCCGGGACTGTGCAAGAGACCCAGTACTTC	CASTISGTVQETQYF
TRBV19	TRBJ2-3	.	.	TGTGCCAGTAGTATTTCGACTACCCCAAGCACAGATACGCAGTATTTT	CASSISTTPSTDTQYF
TRBV10-3	TRBJ1-4	TRBD1	.	TGTGCCATCAGTGGGGGACAGGGGAATGAAAAACTGTTTTTT	CAISGGQGNEKLFF
TRBV7-8	TRBJ2-3	.	.	TGTGCCAGCAGCTTAGTTCACTTGGACATCCGCACAGATACGCAGTATTTT	CASSLVHLDIRTDTQYF
TRBV11-2	TRBJ2-5	.	once	TGTGCCAGCAGCTTAACGACGTGGGAGACCCAGTACTTC	CASSLTTWETQYF
TRBV7-2	TRBJ2-7	.	.	TGTGCCAGCAGCTCCCGCCCCAACTCGTTCGAGCAGTACTTC	CASSSRPNSFEQYF
TRBV9	TRBJ2-2	.	.	TGTGCCAGCAGCGTAGAAGTCCACACCGGGGAGCTGTTTTTT	CASSVEVHTGELFF
TRBV5-1	TRBJ2-1	.	.	TGCGCCAGCAGCTTAGGAGGGGCTGGGGTCGATGAGCAGTTCTTC	CASSLGGAGVDEQFF
TRBV7-6	TRBJ1-6	.	.	TGTGCCAGCAGCTTAGTAGGCGGAGGTCGTTCACCCCTCCACTTT	CASSLVGGGRSPLHF
TRBV10-3	TRBJ2-5	TRBD1	.	TGTGCCACTAAAGGACAGGGCCAAGAGACCCAGTACTTC	CATKGQGQETQYF
TRBV13	TRBJ2-3	TRBD2	.	TGTGCCAGCAGCTTACACTGGCGGGGGATCACAGATACGCAGTATTTT	CASSLHWRGITDTQYF
TRBV5-1	TRBJ1-1	.	.	TGCGCCAGCAGCTTCTCGCCCCTCGGGGCTGAAGCTTTCTTT	CASSFSPLGAEAFF
TRBV19	TRBJ2-7	TRBD2	.	TGTGCCAGTAGTCCGGAGCCTCCCCTAGCGGGAGGCTACGAGCAGTACTTC	CASSPEPPLAGGYEQYF
TRBV2	TRBJ2-5	.	.	TGTGCCAGCAAGGTGTACAGAAGTGAAGAGACCCAGTACTTC	CASKVYRSEETQYF
TRBV19	TRBJ1-1	.	.	TGTGCCAGTAGTACGCGACCGGACTCTATGAACACTGAAGCTTTCTTT	CASSTRPDSMNTEAFF
TRBV19	TRBJ2-7	.	.	TGTGCCAGTAGTTTGCGCGGGCTTTCATACGAGCAGTACTTC	CASSLRGLSYEQYF
TRBV5-1	TRBJ2-7	.	.	TGCGCCAGCGGGCCCGAGGGTATGAGGGAGCAGTACTTC	CASGPEGMREQYF
TRBV19	TRBJ2-1	.	.	TGTGCCAGTAGTATAAGCGCGACAGGCGGGTTCTACAATGAGCAGTTCTTC	CASSISATGGFYNEQFF
TRBV7-6	TRBJ1-1	TRBD1	.	TGTGCCAGCAGCTTAGCTAACTCTGCCAATCGACAGGGAACTCCTGCTATTGGAGCTTTCTTT	CASSLANSANRQGTPAIGAFF
TRBV9	TRBJ2-5	TRBD2	once	TGTGCCAGCAGCGTGGGGGGGAGGTCCTCCCGGGAGACCCAGTACTTC	CASSVGGRSSRETQYF
TRBV5-1	TRBJ1-1	.	.	TGCGCCAGCAGCTCGATACGGAACGCTGAAGCTTTCTTT	CASSSIRNAEAFF
TRBV6-1	TRBJ2-5	.	.	TGTGCCAGCAGTGAACAGGGGGGGGAGGAGGAGACCCAGTACTTC	CASSEQGGEEETQYF
TRBV19	TRBJ1-5	.	.	TGTGCCAGTAGTATAGATCGTTGGGGCAGCAATCAGCCCCAGCATTTT	CASSIDRWGSNQPQHF
TRBV6-5	TRBJ2-3	.	.	TGTGCCAGCATGGCAGGGATGACAGATACGCAGTATTTT	CASMAGMTDTQYF
TRBV19	TRBJ2-1	.	.	TGTGCCAGTAGTATTACTAGTTACAATGAGCAGTTCTTC	CASSITSYNEQFF
TRBV19	TRBJ1-5	.	.	TGTGCCAGTAGTGCGATGAGGGACCAGCCCCAGCATTTT	CASSAMRDQPQHF